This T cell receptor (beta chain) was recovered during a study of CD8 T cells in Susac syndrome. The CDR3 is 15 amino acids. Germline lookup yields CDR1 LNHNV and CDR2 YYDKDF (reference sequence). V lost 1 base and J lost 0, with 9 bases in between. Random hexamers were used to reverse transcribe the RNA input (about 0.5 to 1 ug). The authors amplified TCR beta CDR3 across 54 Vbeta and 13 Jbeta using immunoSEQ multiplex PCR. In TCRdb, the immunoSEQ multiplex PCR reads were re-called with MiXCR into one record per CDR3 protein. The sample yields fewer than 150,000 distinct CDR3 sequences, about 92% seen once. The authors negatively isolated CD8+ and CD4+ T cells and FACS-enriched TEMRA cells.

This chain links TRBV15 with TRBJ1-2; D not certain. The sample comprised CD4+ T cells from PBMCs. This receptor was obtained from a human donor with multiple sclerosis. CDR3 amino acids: CATSRVVVANYGYTF. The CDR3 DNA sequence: TGTGCCACCAGCAGAGTTGTAGTAGCTAACTATGGCTACACCTTC.